The TCR beta chain described here comes from a study of T cells in Graves' hyperthyroidism and ophthalmopathy. Whole-study context: Peripheral blood draws took place at initial diagnosis, ahead of any treatment.

This clonotype was found many times. The CDR3 runs to 15 residues. Germline V gene lookup returns CDR1 MDHEN and CDR2 SYDVKM. Trimming cost V 5 bases and J 5 bases; bases outside gene matches: 9. It was 8.5 to 10 ml of fresh peripheral blood that supplied the PBMCs. Amplification targeted TCR beta CDR3 regions from RNA transcripts. The HTBI primer set served for first-round RT-PCR of the TCR CDR3. TCRdb reprocessed the multiplex PCR reads via MiXCR and lists one record per CDR3 protein. This table has about 590,000 distinct CDR3 sequences, 13% to 15% appearing once. The sequence derives from a woman between 18 and 29 years old with Graves' ophthalmopathy. V usage is TRBV28 and J usage is TRBJ1-5; TRBD1 aligns across 7 bases. The sequencing input was blood. DNA for the CDR3: TGTGCCAGCAGTCGTCCGGGACAGAGATATCAGCCCCAGCATTTT. Protein sequence: CASSRPGQRYQPQHF.